This is a list of T cell receptor beta chains from one sample in a study of T-cell reconstitution after alpha-beta-depleted transplantation in children. MiXCR was run by TCRdb on the PCR reads, yielding one entry per CDR3 protein. The top ten clones hold less than 30% of a sample with approximately 430,000 distinct CDR3 sequences, around 15% of them seen once. The sample consisted of PBMCs, mostly from graft donor cells, taken 360 days after TCRalphabeta/CD19-depleted stem cell transplant. These receptors originate from a boy in the first two years of life who had a stem cell transplant for Wiskott-Aldrich syndrome, so the T cells may come from the graft donor. Each CDR3 is given with its conserved first and last residue. A D gene is named only where the DNA matches it firmly. Some rows mark clone size as missing; the rest say once, few, many or name a class of expanded clone.

.	TRBV3-1	TRBJ2-5	few	CASSVVAQETQYF	TGTGCCAGCAGCGTTGTAGCCCAAGAGACCCAGTACTTC
.	TRBV7-9	TRBJ2-5	.	CASSLIPEDQETQYF	TGTGCCAGCAGCTTAATTCCCGAGGACCAAGAGACCCAGTACTTC
TRBD2	TRBV9	TRBJ2-1	.	CASSAPRFDSGRTGPYNEQFF	TGTGCCAGCAGCGCCCCGAGATTTGATAGCGGGAGGACCGGTCCCTACAATGAGCAGTTCTTC
TRBD2	TRBV27	TRBJ2-7	.	CASRASGILEQYF	TGTGCCAGCAGGGCTAGCGGGATTCTCGAGCAGTACTTC
TRBD2	TRBV7-8	TRBJ2-2	.	CASSSKVAGGNTGELFF	TGTGCCAGCAGCTCTAAAGTAGCGGGGGGGAACACCGGGGAGCTGTTTTTT
.	TRBV20-1	TRBJ2-1	many	CSASDRMAKQFF	TGCAGTGCTAGCGACCGGATGGCGAAGCAGTTCTTC
.	TRBV4-2	TRBJ1-1	many	CASSQDSPTPGLEAFF	TGTGCCAGCAGCCAAGATAGCCCGACTCCAGGACTTGAAGCTTTCTTT
TRBD1	TRBV6-5	TRBJ2-1	few	CASRTGQALSNEQFF	TGTGCCAGCAGGACCGGACAGGCATTGAGCAATGAGCAGTTCTTC
.	TRBV5-1	TRBJ2-3	.	CASSLEATQDTQYF	TGCGCCAGCAGCTTGGAAGCGACTCAGGATACGCAGTATTTT
TRBD2	TRBV11-2	TRBJ2-7	.	CASSPLTSGARLSYEQYF	TGTGCCAGCAGCCCCTTGACTAGCGGGGCCAGACTCTCCTACGAGCAGTACTTC
.	TRBV7-9	TRBJ2-3	.	CASSLASRMYPADTQYF	TGTGCCAGCAGCTTAGCATCCCGTATGTATCCGGCAGATACGCAGTATTTT
.	TRBV20-1	TRBJ2-3	few	CSARDRGSLGRTDTQYF	TGCAGTGCTAGAGATCGAGGCTCCTTAGGGAGAACAGATACGCAGTATTTT